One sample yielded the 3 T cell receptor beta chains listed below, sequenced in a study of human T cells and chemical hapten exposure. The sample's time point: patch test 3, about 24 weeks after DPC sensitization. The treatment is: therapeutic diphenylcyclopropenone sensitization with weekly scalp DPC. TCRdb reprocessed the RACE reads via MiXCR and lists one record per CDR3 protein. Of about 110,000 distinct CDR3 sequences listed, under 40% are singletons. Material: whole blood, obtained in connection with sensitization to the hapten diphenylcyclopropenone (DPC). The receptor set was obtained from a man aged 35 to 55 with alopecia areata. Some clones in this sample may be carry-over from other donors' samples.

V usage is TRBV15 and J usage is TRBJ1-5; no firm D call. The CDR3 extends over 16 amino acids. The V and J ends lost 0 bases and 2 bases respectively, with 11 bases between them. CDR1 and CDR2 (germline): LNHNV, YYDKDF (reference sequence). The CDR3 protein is CATSRDSGMGNQPQHF. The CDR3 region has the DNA TGTGCCACCAGCAGAGATTCCGGAATGGGCAATCAGCCCCAGCATTTT.

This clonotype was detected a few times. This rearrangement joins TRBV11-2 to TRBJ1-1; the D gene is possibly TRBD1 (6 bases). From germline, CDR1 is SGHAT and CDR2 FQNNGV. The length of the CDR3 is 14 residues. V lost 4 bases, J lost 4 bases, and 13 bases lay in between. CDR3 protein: CASSYHTGFTEAFF. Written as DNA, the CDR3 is TGTGCCAGCAGCTACCATACAGGGTTCACTGAAGCTTTCTTT.

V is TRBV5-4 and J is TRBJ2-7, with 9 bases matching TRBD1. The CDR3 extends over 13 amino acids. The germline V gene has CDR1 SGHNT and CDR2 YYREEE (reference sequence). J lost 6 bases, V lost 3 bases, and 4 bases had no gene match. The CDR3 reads CASSWGQGPEQYV. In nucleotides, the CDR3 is TGTGCCAGCAGCTGGGGACAGGGTCCCGAGCAGTACGTC.